This TCR beta chain was obtained from a study of control samples from healthy donors and cancer patients. Germline V gene sequence: CDR1 SGHNT, CDR2 YYREEE (reference sequence). V lost 5 bases, J lost 0 bases, and 16 bases lay in between. This CDR3 is built from 16 residues. Here immunoSEQ multiplex PCR was the method, and the copy in TCRdb shows in-frame clones only, minus some. The data contain about 92,000 clones, around 80% of them singletons. This clonotype was sampled from a woman aged 55 to 70 in good health. The sequenced sample consisted of blood. V gene TRBV5-4 combines with J gene TRBJ2-3; no definite D call. CDR3 bases: TGTGCCAGCAGTTCCGGCCCAGTTACTAGCACAGATACGCAGTATTTT. This codes for CASSSGPVTSTDTQYF.